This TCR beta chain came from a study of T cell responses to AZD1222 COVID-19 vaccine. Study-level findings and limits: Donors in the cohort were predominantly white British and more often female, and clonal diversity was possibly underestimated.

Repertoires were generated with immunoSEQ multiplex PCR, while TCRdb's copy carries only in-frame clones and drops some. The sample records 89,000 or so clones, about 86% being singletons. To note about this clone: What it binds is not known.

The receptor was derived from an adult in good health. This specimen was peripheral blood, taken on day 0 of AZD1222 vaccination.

The CDR3 loop is CASAWLQETQYF. DNA of the CDR3: TGTGCCAGCGCGTGGCTGCAAGAGACCCAGTACTTC. The rearrangement links TRBV12-3 or TRBV12-4 to TRBJ2-5; D unresolved. V was pared by 8 bases and J by 2 bases, with 9 bases between. This CDR3 has 12 amino acids.